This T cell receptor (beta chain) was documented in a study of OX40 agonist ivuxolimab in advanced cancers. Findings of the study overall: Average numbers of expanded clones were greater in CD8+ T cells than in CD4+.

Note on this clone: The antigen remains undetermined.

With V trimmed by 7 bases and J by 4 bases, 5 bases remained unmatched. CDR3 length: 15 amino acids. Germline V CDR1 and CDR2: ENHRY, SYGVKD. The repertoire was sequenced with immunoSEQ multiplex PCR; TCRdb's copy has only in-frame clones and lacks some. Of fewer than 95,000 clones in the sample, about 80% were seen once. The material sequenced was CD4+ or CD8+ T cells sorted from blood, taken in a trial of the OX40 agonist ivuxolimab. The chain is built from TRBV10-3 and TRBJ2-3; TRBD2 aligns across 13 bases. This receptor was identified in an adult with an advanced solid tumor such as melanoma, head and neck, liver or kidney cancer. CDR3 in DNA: TGTGCCATCAACCCACTAGCGGGGGGGCCAGATACGCAGTATTTT. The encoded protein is CAINPLAGGPDTQYF.